This T cell receptor (beta chain) was captured in a study of spatial heterogeneity in lung cancer. This clonotype appeared a single time. Lacking the conserved final phenylalanine or tryptophan, this CDR3 likely reflects a read error. One entry per CDR3 protein, called by TCRdb with MiXCR from the 5' RACE reads. The sample has 15,000 to 20,000 distinct CDR3 sequences, 9.2% seen once. CDR3 length: 14 amino acids. The ends were cut back, 0 bases at V and 4 bases at J, with 9 bases in the middle. Germline CDR1 reads ENHRY; CDR2 reads SYGVKD. Time point indicated: blood at routine non-recurrence follow-up after resection.

The sequence came from a male donor with early-stage non-small cell lung cancer. This specimen consisted of PBMCs, obtained at follow-up. The V gene is TRBV10-3, the J gene TRBJ2-5; weak D call: TRBD2 (6 bases). Written as DNA, the CDR3 is TGTGCCATCAGTGAGTCCGATAGCGGAGAGACCCAGTACTTA. Protein sequence: CAISESDSGETQYL.